The T cell receptor beta chain under discussion was sequenced for a study of T cells after yellow fever vaccination. Study outcomes and limitations: Overall, a small share of clonotypes was seen in both CD4 and CD8 compartments. FACS-sorted repertoires could contain abundant clonotypes contaminating from the bulk population. Clones from primary vaccination mostly reappeared after the booster (roughly 95% CD4, just over 85% CD8).

Germline-derived CDR1 and CDR2 are LGHNA and YSLEER. Trimming left V 0 bases short and J 6 bases short, with 6 bases between. The length of the CDR3 is 13 residues. A universal primer site and UMIs were added as TCR cDNA was made by 5'RACE template switching. Via MiXCR, TCRdb re-called the 5' RACE reads, giving one row per CDR3 protein. The data show 300,000 or so distinct CDR3 sequences, about 6.9% seen once. About this clonotype itself: The antigen is not known.

The J gene is TRBJ1-5, the V gene TRBV4-3; D not resolved. This specimen consisted of PBMCs, obtained around 45 days after the first yellow fever vaccination. The receptor was derived from a man between 18 and 29 years old who received the YFV17D yellow fever vaccine. CDR3 bases: TGCGCCAGCAGCCAAGAGATGAGTCAGCCCCAGCATTTT. It specifies CASSQEMSQPQHF.